This TCR beta chain derives from a study of cytomegalovirus exposure and HLA in healthy donors. For the study at large: Early release data held roughly 90 million unique TCRs from HLA-typed donors. General study findings and limits: Later analysis demonstrated an association between a missense DCLRE1C variant and TCR beta V- and J-gene trimming. In a later analysis, at a false discovery rate of 0.05, 15,000 to 20,000 TCR beta sequences matched HLA alleles.

This clone appeared a single time. The antigen is unknown. In the PCR, 60 Vbeta and 13 Jbeta primers were used. Clones were sequenced by immunoSEQ multiplex PCR, and TCRdb holds only the in-frame ones, with some missing. The table lists about 120,000 clones, more than 60% of them singletons. Donors sampled were nominally healthy, though unrecorded immune exposures were likely. V gave up 4 bases and J gave up 1 base, with 7 bases separating them. The germline CDR1 and CDR2 sequences are SGHVS and FQNEAQ. CDR3 length: 13 residues. The sequence came from a woman in her 40s in good health and CMV-seropositive. Source material: PBMCs. The chain joins TRBV7-8 to TRBJ1-1; D remains ambiguous. CDR3 residues: CASSSGENTEAFF. CDR3 in DNA: TGTGCCAGCAGCTCCGGGGAGAACACTGAAGCTTTCTTT.